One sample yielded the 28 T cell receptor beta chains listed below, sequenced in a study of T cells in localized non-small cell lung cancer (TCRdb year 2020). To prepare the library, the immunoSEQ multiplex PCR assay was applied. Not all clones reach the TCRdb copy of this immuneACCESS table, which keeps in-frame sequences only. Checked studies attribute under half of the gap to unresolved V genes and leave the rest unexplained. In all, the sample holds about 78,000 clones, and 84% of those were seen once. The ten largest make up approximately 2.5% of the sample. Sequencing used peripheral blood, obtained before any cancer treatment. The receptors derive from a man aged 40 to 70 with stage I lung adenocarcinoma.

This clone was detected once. The CDR3 bases are TGTGCCAGCTCACCGGAATCGGCCGGACAGCCCTACAATGAGCAGTTCTTC. It yields the protein CASSPESAGQPYNEQFF. The rearrangement joins TRBV18 to TRBJ2-1, with D possibly being TRBD1 (6 bases). Germline-derived CDR1 and CDR2 are KGHSH and LQKENI. V gave up 3 bases and J gave up 2 bases, with 17 bases separating them. CDR3 size: 17 residues.

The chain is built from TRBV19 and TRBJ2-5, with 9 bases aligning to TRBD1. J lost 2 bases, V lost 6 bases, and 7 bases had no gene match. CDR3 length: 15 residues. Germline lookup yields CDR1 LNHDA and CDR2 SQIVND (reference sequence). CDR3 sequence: CASSRQGGEQETQYF. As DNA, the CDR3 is TGTGCCAGTAGCCGACAGGGGGGAGAACAAGAGACCCAGTACTTC.

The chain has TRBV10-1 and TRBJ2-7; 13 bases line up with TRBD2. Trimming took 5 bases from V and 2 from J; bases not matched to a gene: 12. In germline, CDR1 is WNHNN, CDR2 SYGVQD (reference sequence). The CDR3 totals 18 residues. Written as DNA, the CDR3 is TGCGCCAGCAGTTCTACCGGGACTAGCGGGATTCTGCCCTACGAGCAGTACTTC. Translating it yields CASSSTGTSGILPYEQYF.

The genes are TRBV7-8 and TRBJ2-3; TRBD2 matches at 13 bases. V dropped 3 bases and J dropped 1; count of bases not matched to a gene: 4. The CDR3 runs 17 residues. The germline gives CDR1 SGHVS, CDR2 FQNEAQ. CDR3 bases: TGTGCCAGCAGCTTGAGGACTAGCGGGAGTCGCACAGATACGCAGTATTTT. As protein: CASSLRTSGSRTDTQYF.

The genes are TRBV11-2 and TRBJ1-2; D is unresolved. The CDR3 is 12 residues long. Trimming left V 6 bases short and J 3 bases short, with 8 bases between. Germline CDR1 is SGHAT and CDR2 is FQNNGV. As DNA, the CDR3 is TGTGCCAGCAGAGCTGGTCACTATGGCTACACCTTC. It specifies CASRAGHYGYTF. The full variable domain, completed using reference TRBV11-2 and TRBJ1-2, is EAGVAQSPRYKIIEKRQSVAFWCNPISGHATLYWYQQILGQGPKLLIQFQNNGVVDDSQLPKDRFSAERLKGVDSTLKIQPAKLEDSAVYLCASRAGHYGYTFGSGTRLTVV.

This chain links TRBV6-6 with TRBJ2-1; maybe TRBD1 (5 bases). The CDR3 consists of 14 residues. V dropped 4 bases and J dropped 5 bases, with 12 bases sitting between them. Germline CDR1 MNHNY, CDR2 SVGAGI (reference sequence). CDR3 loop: CASSSHMDNNEQFF. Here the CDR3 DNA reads TGTGCCAGCAGTTCCCACATGGACAACAATGAGCAGTTCTTC.

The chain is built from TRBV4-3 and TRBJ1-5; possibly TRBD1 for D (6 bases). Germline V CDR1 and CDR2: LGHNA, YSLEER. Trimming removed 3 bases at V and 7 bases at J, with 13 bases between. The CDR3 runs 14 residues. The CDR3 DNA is TGCGCCAGCAGCCATGTACAGGGTAAGCAGCCCCAGCATTTT. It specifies CASSHVQGKQPQHF.

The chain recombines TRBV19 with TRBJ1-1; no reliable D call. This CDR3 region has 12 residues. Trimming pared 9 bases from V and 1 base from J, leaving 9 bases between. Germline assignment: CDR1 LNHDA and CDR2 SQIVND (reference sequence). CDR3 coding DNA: TGTGCCAGCAAGTACCAGAACACTGAAGCTTTCTTT. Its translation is CASKYQNTEAFF. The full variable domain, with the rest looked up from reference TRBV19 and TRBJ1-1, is DGGITQSPKYLFRKEGQNVTLSCEQNLNHDAMYWYRQDPGQGLRLIYYSQIVNDFQKGDIAEGYSVSREKKESFPLTVTSAQKNPTAFYLCASKYQNTEAFFGQGTRLTVV.

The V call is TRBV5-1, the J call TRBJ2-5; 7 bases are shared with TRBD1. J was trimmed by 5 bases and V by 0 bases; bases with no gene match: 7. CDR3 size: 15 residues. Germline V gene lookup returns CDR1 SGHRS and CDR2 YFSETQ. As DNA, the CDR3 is TGCGCCAGCAGCTTGGTAGGACAGGTAGGGGAGACCCAGTACTTC. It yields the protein CASSLVGQVGETQYF.

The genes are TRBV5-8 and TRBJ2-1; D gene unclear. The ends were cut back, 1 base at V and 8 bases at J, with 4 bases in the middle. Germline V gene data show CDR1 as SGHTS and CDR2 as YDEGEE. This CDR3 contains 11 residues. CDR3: CASSLRDEQFF. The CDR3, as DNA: TGTGCCAGCAGCTTGCGGGATGAGCAGTTCTTC.

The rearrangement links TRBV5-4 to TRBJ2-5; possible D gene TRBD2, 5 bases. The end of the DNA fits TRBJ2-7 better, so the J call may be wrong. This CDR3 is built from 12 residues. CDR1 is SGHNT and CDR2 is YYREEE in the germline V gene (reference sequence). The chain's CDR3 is CASSPGTYEQYF. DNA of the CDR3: TGTGCCAGCAGCCCGGGGACCTACGAGCAGTACTTC.

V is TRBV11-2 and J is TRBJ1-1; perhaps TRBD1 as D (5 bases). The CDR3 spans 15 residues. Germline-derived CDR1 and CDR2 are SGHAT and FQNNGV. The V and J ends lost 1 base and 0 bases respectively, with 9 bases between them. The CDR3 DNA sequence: TGTGCCAGCAGCTTAGCCGGACATATGAACACTGAAGCTTTCTTT. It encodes CASSLAGHMNTEAFF.

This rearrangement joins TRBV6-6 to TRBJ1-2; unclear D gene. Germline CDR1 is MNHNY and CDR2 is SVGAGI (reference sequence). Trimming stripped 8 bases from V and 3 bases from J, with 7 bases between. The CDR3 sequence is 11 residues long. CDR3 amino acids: CASGTDYGYTF. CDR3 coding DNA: TGTGCCAGCGGCACGGACTATGGCTACACCTTC.

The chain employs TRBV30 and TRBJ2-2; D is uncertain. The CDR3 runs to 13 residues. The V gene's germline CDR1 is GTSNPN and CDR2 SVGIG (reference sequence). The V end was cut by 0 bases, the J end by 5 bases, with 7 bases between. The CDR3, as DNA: TGTGCCTGGAGTGTTGGGATGACCGGGGAGCTGTTTTTT. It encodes CAWSVGMTGELFF.

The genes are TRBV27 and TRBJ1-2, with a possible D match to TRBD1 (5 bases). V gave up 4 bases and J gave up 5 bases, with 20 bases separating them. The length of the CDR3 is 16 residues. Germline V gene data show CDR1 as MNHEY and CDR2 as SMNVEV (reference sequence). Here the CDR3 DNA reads TGTGCCAGCAGTTCTAAAGACAGAGGACACTTTTATGGCTACACCTTC. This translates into CASSSKDRGHFYGYTF.

CDR3 bases: TGTGCCACCAGCAGAGACTTAGGACCCTATCAGCCCCAGCATTTT. Protein product: CATSRDLGPYQPQHF. The chain joins TRBV15 to TRBJ1-5; no definite D call. V was trimmed by 0 bases and J by 5 bases, leaving 11 bases between them. Germline V gives CDR1 LNHNV, CDR2 YYDKDF (reference sequence). The CDR3 consists of 15 residues.

The CDR3 DNA reads TGTGCCAGCAGCTACCGGGGACACGTCTTGAGCACAGATACGCAGTATTTT. This gives the protein CASSYRGHVLSTDTQYF. The gene calls are TRBV9 and TRBJ2-3; maybe TRBD1 (6 bases). The CDR3 extends over 17 amino acids. V lost 4 bases, J lost 0 bases, and 18 bases lay in between. Germline CDR1 and CDR2: SGDLS and YYNGEE.

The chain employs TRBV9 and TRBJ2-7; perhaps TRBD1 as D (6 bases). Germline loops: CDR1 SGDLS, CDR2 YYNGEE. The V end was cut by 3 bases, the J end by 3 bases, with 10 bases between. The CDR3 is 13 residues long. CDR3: CASSAGDNYEQYF. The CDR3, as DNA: TGTGCCAGCAGCGCCGGGGACAACTACGAGCAGTACTTC. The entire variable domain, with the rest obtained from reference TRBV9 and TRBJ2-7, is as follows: DSGVTQTPKHLITATGQRVTLRCSPRSGDLSVYWYQQSLDQGLQFLIQYYNGEERAKGNILERFSAQQFPDLHSELNLSSLELGDSALYFCASSAGDNYEQYFGPGTRLTVT.

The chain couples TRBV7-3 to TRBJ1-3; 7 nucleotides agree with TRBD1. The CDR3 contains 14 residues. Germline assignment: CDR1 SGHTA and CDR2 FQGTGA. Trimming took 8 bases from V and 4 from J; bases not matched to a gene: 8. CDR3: CASGTGAGGNTIYF. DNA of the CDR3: TGTGCCAGCGGAACAGGGGCGGGAGGAAACACCATATATTTT.

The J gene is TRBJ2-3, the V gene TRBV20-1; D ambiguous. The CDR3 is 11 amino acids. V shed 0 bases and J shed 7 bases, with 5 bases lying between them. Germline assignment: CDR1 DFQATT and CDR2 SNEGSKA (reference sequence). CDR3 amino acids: CSARDRYTQYF. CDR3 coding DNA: TGCAGTGCTAGAGATAGATATACGCAGTATTTT.

CDR3 sequence: CASKRNGEQFF. The CDR3 DNA sequence: TGTGCCAGCAAAAGGAATGGTGAGCAGTTCTTC. The rearrangement uses TRBV2 and TRBJ2-1, with D hard to call. This CDR3 region has 11 residues. The ends were cut back, 7 bases at V and 9 bases at J, with 10 bases in the middle. The germline V gene has CDR1 SNHLY and CDR2 FYNNEI. The whole variable domain, remainder taken from reference TRBV2 and TRBJ2-1, is EPEVTQTPSHQVTQMGQEVILRCVPISNHLYFYWYRQILGQKVEFLVSFYNNEISEKSEIFDDQFSVERPDGSNFTLKIRSTKLEDSAMYFCASKRNGEQFFGPGTRLTVL.

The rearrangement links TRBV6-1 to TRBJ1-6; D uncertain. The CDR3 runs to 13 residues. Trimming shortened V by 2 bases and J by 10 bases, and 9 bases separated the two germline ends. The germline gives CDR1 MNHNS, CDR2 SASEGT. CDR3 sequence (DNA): TGTGCCAGCAGTGAATCGATAGGGTCACCCCTCCACTTT. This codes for CASSESIGSPLHF.

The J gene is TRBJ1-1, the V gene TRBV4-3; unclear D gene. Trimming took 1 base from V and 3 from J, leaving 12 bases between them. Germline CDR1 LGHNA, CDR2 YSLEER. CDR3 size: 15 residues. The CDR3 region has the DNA TGCGCCAGCAGCCAAGGGGGAGGGCGGCACACTGAAGCTTTCTTT. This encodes CASSQGGGRHTEAFF.

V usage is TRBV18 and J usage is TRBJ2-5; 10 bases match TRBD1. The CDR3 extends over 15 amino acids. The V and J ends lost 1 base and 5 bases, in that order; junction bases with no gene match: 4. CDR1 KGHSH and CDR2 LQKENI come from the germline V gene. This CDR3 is CASSPRQGASETQYF. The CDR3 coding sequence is TGTGCCAGCTCACCACGACAGGGGGCTAGCGAGACCCAGTACTTC.

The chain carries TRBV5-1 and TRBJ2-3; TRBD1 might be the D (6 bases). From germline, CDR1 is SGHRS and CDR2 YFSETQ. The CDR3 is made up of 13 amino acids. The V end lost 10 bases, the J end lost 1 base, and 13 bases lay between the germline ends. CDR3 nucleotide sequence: TGCGCCCGCCGGGACAATCGCACAGATACGCAGTATTTT. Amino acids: CARRDNRTDTQYF.

The CDR3 here is CASSPTAYTEAFF. Here the CDR3 DNA reads TGTGCCAGCAGTCCGACGGCCTACACTGAAGCTTTCTTT. The J gene is TRBJ1-1, the V gene TRBV28; D gene uncertain. This CDR3 has 13 amino acids. Trimming shortened V by 5 bases and J by 3 bases, and 10 bases separated the two germline ends. Germline lookup yields CDR1 MDHEN and CDR2 SYDVKM.

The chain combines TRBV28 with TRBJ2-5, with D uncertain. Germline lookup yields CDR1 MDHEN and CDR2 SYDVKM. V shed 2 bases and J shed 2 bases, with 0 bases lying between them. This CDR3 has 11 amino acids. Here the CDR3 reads CASSLQETQYF. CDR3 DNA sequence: TGTGCCAGCAGTTTACAAGAGACCCAGTACTTC.

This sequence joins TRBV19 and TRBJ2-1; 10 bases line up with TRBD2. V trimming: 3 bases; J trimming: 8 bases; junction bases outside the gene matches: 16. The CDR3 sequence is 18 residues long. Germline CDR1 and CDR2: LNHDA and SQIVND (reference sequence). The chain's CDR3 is CASSIFQRGGLRGDEQFF. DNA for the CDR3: TGTGCCAGTAGTATTTTCCAGCGGGGGGGCCTTAGGGGCGATGAGCAGTTCTTC.